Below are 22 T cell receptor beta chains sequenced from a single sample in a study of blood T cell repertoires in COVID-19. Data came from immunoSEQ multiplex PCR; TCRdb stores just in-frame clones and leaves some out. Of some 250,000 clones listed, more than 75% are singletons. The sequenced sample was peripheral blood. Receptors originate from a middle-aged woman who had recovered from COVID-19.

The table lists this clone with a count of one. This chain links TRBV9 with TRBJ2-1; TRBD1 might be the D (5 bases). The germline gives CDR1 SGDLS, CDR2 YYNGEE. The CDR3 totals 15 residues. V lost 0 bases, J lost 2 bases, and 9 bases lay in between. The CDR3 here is CASSVGGGPYNEQFF. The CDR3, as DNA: TGTGCCAGCAGCGTAGGGGGCGGCCCCTACAATGAGCAGTTCTTC.

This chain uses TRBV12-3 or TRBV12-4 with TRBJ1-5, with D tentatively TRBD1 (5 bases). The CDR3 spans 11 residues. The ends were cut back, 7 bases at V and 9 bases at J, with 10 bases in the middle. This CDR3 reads CASKNQGPQHF. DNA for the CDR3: TGTGCCAGCAAAAACCAGGGGCCCCAGCATTTT.

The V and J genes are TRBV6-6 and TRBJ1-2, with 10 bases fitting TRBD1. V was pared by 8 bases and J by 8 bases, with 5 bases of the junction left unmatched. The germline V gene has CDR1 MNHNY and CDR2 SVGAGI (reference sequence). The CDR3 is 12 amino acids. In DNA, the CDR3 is TGTGCCAGCTACCGGACAGGGGGGGGCTACACCTTC. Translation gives CASYRTGGGYTF.

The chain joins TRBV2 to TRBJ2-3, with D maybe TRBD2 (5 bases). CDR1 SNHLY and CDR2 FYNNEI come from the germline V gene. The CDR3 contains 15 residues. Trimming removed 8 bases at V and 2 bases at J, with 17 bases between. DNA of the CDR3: TGTGCCAGCGGTGGGAAACTAGTACCCACAGATACGCAGTATTTT. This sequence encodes CASGGKLVPTDTQYF.

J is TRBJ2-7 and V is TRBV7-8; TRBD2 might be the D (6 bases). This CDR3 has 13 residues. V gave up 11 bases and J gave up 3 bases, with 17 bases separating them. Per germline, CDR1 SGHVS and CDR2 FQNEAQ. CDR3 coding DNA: TGTGCCGCGGGGCCCCGCGGAGGCTACGAGCAGTACTTC. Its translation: CAAGPRGGYEQYF.

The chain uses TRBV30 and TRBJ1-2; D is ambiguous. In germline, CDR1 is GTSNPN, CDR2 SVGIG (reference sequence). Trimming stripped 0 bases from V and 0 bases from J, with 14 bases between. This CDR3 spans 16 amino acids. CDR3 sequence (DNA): TGTGCCTGGAGTGTTTGGCGGGGTTGGGCTAACTATGGCTACACCTTC. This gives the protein CAWSVWRGWANYGYTF.

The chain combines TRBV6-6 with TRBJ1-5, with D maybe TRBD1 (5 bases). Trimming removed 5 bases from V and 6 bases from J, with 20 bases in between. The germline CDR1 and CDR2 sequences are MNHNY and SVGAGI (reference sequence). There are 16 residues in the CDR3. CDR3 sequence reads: CASSRGAGLVGQPQHF. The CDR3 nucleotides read TGTGCCAGCAGTCGTGGGGCAGGGTTAGTTGGTCAGCCCCAGCATTTT.

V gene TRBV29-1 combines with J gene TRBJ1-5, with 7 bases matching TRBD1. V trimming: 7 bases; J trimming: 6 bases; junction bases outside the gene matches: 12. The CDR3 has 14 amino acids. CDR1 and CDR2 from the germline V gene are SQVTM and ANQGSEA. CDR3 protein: CSAATGTVTQPQHF. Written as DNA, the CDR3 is TGCAGCGCCGCGACGGGGACAGTCACTCAGCCCCAGCATTTT.

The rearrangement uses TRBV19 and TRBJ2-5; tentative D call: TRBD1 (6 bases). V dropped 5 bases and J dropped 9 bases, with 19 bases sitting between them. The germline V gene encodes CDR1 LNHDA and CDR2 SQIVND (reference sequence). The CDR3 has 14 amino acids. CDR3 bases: TGTGCCAGTAGTCTGCGCAGGGGTTTCAGGGCCCAGTACTTC. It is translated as CASSLRRGFRAQYF.

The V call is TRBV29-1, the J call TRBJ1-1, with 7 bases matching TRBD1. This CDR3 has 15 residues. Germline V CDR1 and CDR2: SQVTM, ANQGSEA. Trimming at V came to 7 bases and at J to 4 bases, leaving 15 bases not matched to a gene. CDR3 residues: CSAKPNRGIGTEAFF. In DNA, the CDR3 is TGCAGCGCAAAACCCAACAGGGGCATAGGCACTGAAGCTTTCTTT.

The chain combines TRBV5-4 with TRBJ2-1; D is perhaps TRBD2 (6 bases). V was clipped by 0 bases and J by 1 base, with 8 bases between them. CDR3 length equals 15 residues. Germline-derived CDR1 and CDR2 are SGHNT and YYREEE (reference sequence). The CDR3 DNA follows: TGTGCCAGCAGCTTGGGCGGGAAATCCTACAATGAGCAGTTCTTC. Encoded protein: CASSLGGKSYNEQFF.

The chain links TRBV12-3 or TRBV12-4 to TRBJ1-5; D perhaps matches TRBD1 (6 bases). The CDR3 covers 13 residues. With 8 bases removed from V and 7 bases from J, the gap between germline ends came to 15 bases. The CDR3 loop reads CASLRGSGQPQHF. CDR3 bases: TGTGCCAGCCTCAGGGGTTCTGGCCAGCCCCAGCATTTT.

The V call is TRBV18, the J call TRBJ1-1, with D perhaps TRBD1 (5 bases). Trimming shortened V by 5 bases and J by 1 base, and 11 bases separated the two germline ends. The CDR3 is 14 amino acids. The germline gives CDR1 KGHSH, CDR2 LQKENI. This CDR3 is CASSSLGPNTEAFF. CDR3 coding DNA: TGTGCCAGCTCATCCCTGGGGCCGAACACTGAAGCTTTCTTT.

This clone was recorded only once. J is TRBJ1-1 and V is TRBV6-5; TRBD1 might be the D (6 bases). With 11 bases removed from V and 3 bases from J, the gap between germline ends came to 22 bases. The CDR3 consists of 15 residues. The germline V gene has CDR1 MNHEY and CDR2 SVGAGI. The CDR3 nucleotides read TGTGCCGGCTCCCGGGGGGGGCTAGGGGACACTGAAGCTTTCTTT. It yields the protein CAGSRGGLGDTEAFF.

The CDR3 protein is CASSLQVYEQYF. CDR3 DNA: TGTGCCAGCAGCCTCCAGGTCTACGAGCAGTACTTC. V and J are TRBV12-3 or TRBV12-4 and TRBJ2-7; no reliable D call. V was shortened by 6 bases and J by 3 bases, with 9 bases between the two germline ends. There are 12 residues in the CDR3.

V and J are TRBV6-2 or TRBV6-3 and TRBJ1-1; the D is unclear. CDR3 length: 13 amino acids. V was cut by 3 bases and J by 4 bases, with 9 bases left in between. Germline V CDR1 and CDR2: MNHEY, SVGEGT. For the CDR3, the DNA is TGTGCCAGCAGTTATCGGGTAACCACTGAAGCTTTCTTT. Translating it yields CASSYRVTTEAFF.

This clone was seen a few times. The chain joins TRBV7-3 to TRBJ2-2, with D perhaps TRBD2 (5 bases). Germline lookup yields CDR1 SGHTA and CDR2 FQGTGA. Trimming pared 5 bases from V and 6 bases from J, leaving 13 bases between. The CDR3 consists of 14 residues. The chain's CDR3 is CASSHEGIAGELFF. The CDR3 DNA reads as TGTGCCAGCAGCCACGAGGGAATCGCCGGGGAGCTGTTTTTT. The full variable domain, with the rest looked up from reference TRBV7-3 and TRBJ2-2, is GAGVSQTPSNKVTEKGKYVELRCDPISGHTALYWYRQSLGQGPEFLIYFQGTGAADDSGLPNDRFFAVRPEGSVSTLKIQRTERGDSAVYLCASSHEGIAGELFFGEGSRLTVL.

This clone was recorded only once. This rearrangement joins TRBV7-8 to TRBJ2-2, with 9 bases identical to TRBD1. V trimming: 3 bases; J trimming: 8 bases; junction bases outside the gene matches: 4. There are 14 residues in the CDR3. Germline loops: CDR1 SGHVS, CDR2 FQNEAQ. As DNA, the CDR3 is TGTGCCAGCAGCTTCAGGGACAGGGCGGGGGAGCTGTTTTTT. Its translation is CASSFRDRAGELFF.

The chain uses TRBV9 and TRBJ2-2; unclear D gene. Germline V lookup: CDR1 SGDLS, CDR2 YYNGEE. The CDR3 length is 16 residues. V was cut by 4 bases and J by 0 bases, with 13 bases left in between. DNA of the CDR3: TGTGCCAGCAGCCCCACCCCGCGGACGAACACCGGGGAGCTGTTTTTT. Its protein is CASSPTPRTNTGELFF.

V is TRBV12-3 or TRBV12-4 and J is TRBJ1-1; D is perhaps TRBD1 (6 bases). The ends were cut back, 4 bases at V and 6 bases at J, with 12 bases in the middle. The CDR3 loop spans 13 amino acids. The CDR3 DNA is TGTGCCAGCAGTTCAAGACAGGTCGCTGAAGCTTTCTTT. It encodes CASSSRQVAEAFF.

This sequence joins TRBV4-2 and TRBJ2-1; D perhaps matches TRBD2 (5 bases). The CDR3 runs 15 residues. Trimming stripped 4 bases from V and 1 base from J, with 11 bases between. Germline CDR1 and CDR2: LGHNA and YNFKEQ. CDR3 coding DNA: TGTGCCAGCAGCCTGGACTCCCGGTCCTACAATGAGCAGTTCTTC. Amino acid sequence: CASSLDSRSYNEQFF.

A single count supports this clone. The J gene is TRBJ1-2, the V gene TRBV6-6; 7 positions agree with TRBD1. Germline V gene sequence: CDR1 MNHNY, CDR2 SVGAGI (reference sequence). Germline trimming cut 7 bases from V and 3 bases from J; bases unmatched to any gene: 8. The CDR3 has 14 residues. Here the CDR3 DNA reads TGTGCCAGCACCCCAGGGGGATGGGACTATGGCTACACCTTC. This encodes CASTPGGWDYGYTF.